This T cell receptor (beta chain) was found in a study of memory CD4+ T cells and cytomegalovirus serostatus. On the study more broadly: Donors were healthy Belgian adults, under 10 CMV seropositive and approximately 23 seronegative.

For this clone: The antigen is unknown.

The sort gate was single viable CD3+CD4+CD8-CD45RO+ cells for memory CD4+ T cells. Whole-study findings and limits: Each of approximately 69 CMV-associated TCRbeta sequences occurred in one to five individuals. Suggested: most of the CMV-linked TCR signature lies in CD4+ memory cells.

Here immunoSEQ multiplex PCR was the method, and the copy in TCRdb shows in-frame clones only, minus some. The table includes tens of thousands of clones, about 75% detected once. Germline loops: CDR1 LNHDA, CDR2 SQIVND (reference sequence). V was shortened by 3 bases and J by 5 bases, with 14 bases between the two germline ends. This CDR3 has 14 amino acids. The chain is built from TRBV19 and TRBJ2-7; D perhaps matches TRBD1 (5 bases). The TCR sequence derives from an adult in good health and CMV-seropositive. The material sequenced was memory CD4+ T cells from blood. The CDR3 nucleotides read TGTGCCAGTAGTATCAGGGTAAAAAGCAACGAGCAGTACTTC. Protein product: CASSIRVKSNEQYF.